Each of the 5 T cell receptor beta chains below was sequenced from the same sample in a study of cytomegalovirus exposure and HLA in healthy donors. PCR was performed using 60 Vbeta and 13 Jbeta primers. Data came from immunoSEQ multiplex PCR; TCRdb stores just in-frame clones and leaves some out. The repertoire holds about 140,000 clones, with around 65% as singletons. The sequencing sample was made of PBMCs. Every receptor here comes from a male donor in good health and CMV-seronegative.

V is TRBV29-1 and J is TRBJ2-4, with a tentative D call TRBD2 (6 bases). Trimming shortened V by 3 bases and J by 0 bases, and 9 bases separated the two germline ends. Germline lookup yields CDR1 SQVTM and CDR2 ANQGSEA. The CDR3 contains 14 residues. CDR3 nucleotide sequence: TGCAGCGTTGAGGAGGGGATAGCCAAAAACATTCAGTACTTC. The encoded protein is CSVEEGIAKNIQYF. The full variable domain, with the rest looked up from reference TRBV29-1 and TRBJ2-4, is SAVISQKPSRDICQRGTSLTIQCQVDSQVTMMFWYRQQPGQSLTLIATANQGSEATYESGFVIDKFPISRPNLTFSTLTVSNMSPEDSSIYLCSVEEGIAKNIQYFGAGTRLSVL.

This clone has only a few counts. The chain's CDR3 is CASSLAGGDRAYGYTF. The CDR3 bases are TGTGCCAGCAGCTTGGCCGGAGGGGATCGAGCCTATGGCTACACCTTC. This chain connects TRBV5-4 to TRBJ1-2; D may be TRBD1 (5 bases). The germline V gene encodes CDR1 SGHNT and CDR2 YYREEE (reference sequence). Trimming removed 0 bases at V and 4 bases at J, with 16 bases between. The length of the CDR3 is 16 residues.

The chain joins TRBV7-9 to TRBJ1-2; perhaps TRBD1 as D (6 bases). This CDR3 has 14 residues. Trimming cost V 5 bases and J 2 bases, with 12 bases left between them. CDR1 is SEHNR, CDR2 FQNEAQ, per germline (reference sequence). CDR3 nucleotide sequence: TGTGCCAGCAGCCCAGGCGACAGGAACTATGGCTACACCTTC. Protein sequence: CASSPGDRNYGYTF. The whole variable domain, remainder taken from reference TRBV7-9 and TRBJ1-2, is DTGVSQNPRHKITKRGQNVTFRCDPISEHNRLYWYRQTLGQGPEFLTYFQNEAQLEKSRLLSDRFSAERPKGSFSTLEIQRTEQGDSAMYLCASSPGDRNYGYTFGSGTRLTVV.

The chain is built from TRBV7-6 and TRBJ2-5, with 9 bases aligning to TRBD2. Per the germline V gene, CDR1 is SGHVS and CDR2 is FNYEAQ. J lost 3 bases, V lost 1 base, and 6 bases had no gene match. CDR3 length: 16 amino acids. This chain's CDR3 is CASSLVGLAGKETQYF. CDR3 coding DNA: TGTGCCAGCAGCTTAGTAGGGCTAGCGGGGAAAGAGACCCAGTACTTC.

V and J are TRBV11-2 and TRBJ1-2, with 9 bases that match TRBD1. Germline V gives CDR1 SGHAT, CDR2 FQNNGV. The CDR3 has 17 amino acids. The junction had 8 bases not matched to a gene; V was cut back by 3 bases and J by 0 bases. In nucleotides, the CDR3 is TGTGCCAGCAGCTTTGCGCGAGGGACAGGGACTAACTATGGCTACACCTTC. The encoded protein is CASSFARGTGTNYGYTF.